The 19 T cell receptor beta chains listed next were all sequenced from one sample in a study of T-cell reconstitution after alpha-beta-depleted transplantation in children. Unique molecular identifiers tagged the TCRbeta library. MiXCR, run by TCRdb on the PCR reads, gives a single entry per CDR3 protein. The data hold around 960,000 distinct CDR3 sequences, with about 31% observed a single time. The source material was PBMCs, mostly from graft donor cells, sampled 360 days after TCRalphabeta/CD19-depleted stem cell transplant. These receptor sequences come from a boy under two years old who had a stem cell transplant for SCID, so the T cells may come from the graft donor.

This chain joins TRBV7-2 and TRBJ2-3; D gene unclear. The V end was cut by 0 bases, the J end by 7 bases, with 8 bases between. Germline V gene data show CDR1 as SGHTA and CDR2 as FQGNSA. The length of the CDR3 is 13 residues. For the CDR3, the DNA is TGTGCCAGCAGCTTAGCCCCCCCTCATACGCAGTATTTT. It is translated as CASSLAPPHTQYF.

The chain links TRBV15 to TRBJ1-3; no reliable D call. Germline V gene sequence: CDR1 LNHNV, CDR2 YYDKDF (reference sequence). Trimming removed 0 bases at V and 8 bases at J, with 17 bases between. The CDR3 covers 16 residues. The CDR3: CATSREGGGSLDTIYF. The CDR3 DNA reads TGTGCCACCAGCAGAGAAGGAGGCGGCTCCCTCGACACCATATATTTT.

This clonotype showed up just a few times. V and J are TRBV4-1 and TRBJ1-2, with D possibly matching TRBD1 (6 bases). Germline V gives CDR1 MGHRA, CDR2 YSYEKL. The germline V and J ends were trimmed by 2 bases and 5 bases, with 30 bases remaining between them. The CDR3 runs to 20 residues. CDR3 nucleotide sequence: TGCGCCAGCAGCCAATCTTCCGGTCGGTACAGGGCCCCCACCCTATATGGCTACACCTTC. The encoded protein is CASSQSSGRYRAPTLYGYTF.

The chain has TRBV7-2 and TRBJ2-7, with 7 bases fitting TRBD2. Germline values: CDR1 SGHTA, CDR2 FQGNSA. This CDR3 has 15 residues. V lost 5 bases, J lost 0 bases, and 7 bases stayed unmatched. The CDR3 sequence is CASSPQGLSSYEQYF. The CDR3, as DNA: TGTGCCAGCAGCCCCCAGGGACTATCCTCCTACGAGCAGTACTTC.

This clonotype was detected a few times. The chain employs TRBV3-1 and TRBJ2-5, with D hard to call. V shed 1 base and J shed 8 bases, with 5 bases lying between them. The germline V gene encodes CDR1 LGHDT and CDR2 YNNKEL (reference sequence). The CDR3 runs to 11 residues. This CDR3 is CASSQVFTQYF. In DNA form, the CDR3 reads TGTGCCAGCAGCCAAGTTTTCACCCAGTACTTC.

The chain employs TRBV6-1 and TRBJ1-5; the D gene is possibly TRBD1 (5 bases). V was pared by 6 bases and J by 9 bases, with 18 bases between. CDR3 length: 14 residues. Germline V gives CDR1 MNHNS, CDR2 SASEGT. The CDR3 loop is CASSLEGRVGPQHF. CDR3 sequence (DNA): TGTGCCAGCAGCCTCGAGGGGCGAGTAGGGCCCCAGCATTTT.

This clonotype was observed a handful of times. The gene calls are TRBV20-1 and TRBJ2-7; TRBD2 matches at 9 bases. In germline, CDR1 is DFQATT, CDR2 SNEGSKA (reference sequence). This CDR3 comprises 14 residues. Trimming cost V 6 bases and J 7 bases; bases outside gene matches: 13. This chain's CDR3 is CSAPKGLAQGEQYF. The DNA for the CDR3 is TGCAGTGCCCCTAAGGGACTAGCTCAAGGAGAGCAGTACTTC.

V usage is TRBV3-1 and J usage is TRBJ1-1; D is possibly TRBD1 (6 bases). Per the germline V gene, CDR1 is LGHDT and CDR2 is YNNKEL (reference sequence). With 1 base removed from V and 10 bases from J, the gap between germline ends came to 10 bases. The CDR3 sequence is 12 residues long. DNA for the CDR3: TGTGCCAGCAGCCAAGCGACAGGAGGAGCTTTCTTT. As protein: CASSQATGGAFF. The full variable domain, rest sourced from reference TRBV3-1 and TRBJ1-1, is DTAVSQTPKYLVTQMGNDKSIKCEQNLGHDTMYWYKQDSKKFLKIMFSYNNKELIINETVPNRFSPKSPDKAHLNLHINSLELGDSAVYFCASSQATGGAFFGQGTRLTVV.

This chain uses TRBV20-1 with TRBJ1-5, with no clear D. Germline CDR1 reads DFQATT; CDR2 reads SNEGSKA (reference sequence). The V end lost 3 bases, the J end lost 6 bases, and 18 bases lay between the germline ends. The CDR3 is 15 residues long. The CDR3 here is CSARSTQTSGQPQHF. The CDR3 DNA follows: TGCAGTGCTAGGTCTACTCAAACTTCAGGTCAGCCCCAGCATTTT.

This chain uses TRBV20-1 with TRBJ1-4, with no clear D. The CDR3 extends over 15 amino acids. Germline V gives CDR1 DFQATT, CDR2 SNEGSKA (reference sequence). V gave up 2 bases and J gave up 7 bases, with 17 bases separating them. For the CDR3, the DNA is TGCAGTGCTAGATCCGACCGGGATGCTGGTGAAAAACTGTTTTTT. Translating it yields CSARSDRDAGEKLFF.

The CDR3 sequence: CATSRPGTVPGDTQYF. CDR3 DNA sequence: TGTGCCACCAGCAGGCCCGGGACAGTTCCAGGGGATACGCAGTATTTT. The genes are TRBV15 and TRBJ2-3; 7 positions agree with TRBD1. Germline assignment: CDR1 LNHNV and CDR2 YYDKDF (reference sequence). V shed 3 bases and J 6 bases; nucleotides not matched to a gene: 12. This CDR3 is built from 16 residues.

This chain links TRBV18 with TRBJ2-2; D is possibly TRBD1 or TRBD2 (5 bases each). The germline V gene has CDR1 KGHSH and CDR2 LQKENI. The CDR3 is made up of 16 amino acids. Between the trimmed V and J ends, which lost 2 bases and 4 bases, there was a span of 14 bases. In DNA, the CDR3 is TGTGCCAGCTCACCAATCGTGGCAGGGACCACCGGGGAGCTGTTTTTT. Residues: CASSPIVAGTTGELFF.

Only one count was recorded for this clonotype. V is TRBV2 and J is TRBJ2-7, with 9 bases lining up with TRBD1. Looked up from germline, CDR1 is SNHLY and CDR2 is FYNNEI. This CDR3 has 15 residues. With 5 bases clipped from V and 2 bases from J, the junction kept 7 bases outside the gene matches. The CDR3 sequence: CASSLGRDRAYEQYF. In nucleotides, the CDR3 is TGTGCCAGCAGTCTGGGCCGGGACAGGGCCTACGAGCAGTACTTC.

This clonotype has more than one count but fewer than ten. The gene calls are TRBV9 and TRBJ2-3; 9 bases are shared with TRBD1. The CDR3 covers 17 residues. Germline assignment: CDR1 SGDLS and CDR2 YYNGEE. The J segment lost 0 bases and the V segment lost 2 bases, leaving 7 bases of the junction unmatched. CDR3 residues: CASSVSGTGSSTDTQYF. The CDR3 coding sequence is TGTGCCAGCAGCGTCTCCGGGACAGGGTCTAGCACAGATACGCAGTATTTT.

This clonotype was counted a few times. The chain joins TRBV4-2 to TRBJ2-2, with D perhaps matching TRBD1 or TRBD2 (6 bases each). The germline V gene encodes CDR1 LGHNA and CDR2 YNFKEQ. Trimming took 0 bases from V and 5 from J, leaving 22 bases between them. The CDR3 covers 19 residues. The CDR3 sequence: CASSQDSWTAAEGTGELFF. For the CDR3, the DNA is TGTGCCAGCAGCCAAGACTCCTGGACAGCCGCGGAGGGAACCGGGGAGCTGTTTTTT.

V gene TRBV18 combines with J gene TRBJ2-3; TRBD2 matches at 10 bases. V lost 3 bases and J lost 3; bases outside the gene matches: 6. The CDR3 is 16 amino acids. The germline CDR1 and CDR2 sequences are KGHSH and LQKENI. The CDR3 bases are TGTGCCAGCTCACCTAGCGGGGGGCTTATTACAGATACGCAGTATTTT. Residues: CASSPSGGLITDTQYF.

This clonotype showed up just a few times. The V call is TRBV12-3 or TRBV12-4, the J call TRBJ2-5, with 8 bases lining up with TRBD1. J gave up 7 bases and V 2 bases, and 12 bases lay outside the gene matches. The CDR3 extends over 16 amino acids. CDR3 loop: CASSLTTGGPPGTQYF. In nucleotides, the CDR3 is TGTGCCAGCAGTTTAACAACAGGGGGACCCCCGGGGACCCAGTACTTC.

The rearrangement links TRBV20-1 to TRBJ2-4; D remains ambiguous. Germline V gene sequence: CDR1 DFQATT, CDR2 SNEGSKA (reference sequence). The CDR3 is made up of 14 amino acids. V was trimmed by 3 bases and J by 0 bases, leaving 9 bases between them. CDR3 sequence: CSARTTQAKNIQYF. The CDR3 nucleotides are TGCAGTGCTAGGACGACACAAGCCAAAAACATTCAGTACTTC.

This clonotype showed up just a few times. The chain couples TRBV12-3 or TRBV12-4 to TRBJ2-5; maybe TRBD1 (7 bases). The length of the CDR3 is 15 residues. Trimming removed 2 bases from V and 7 bases from J, with 17 bases in between. This CDR3 reads CASSLRGTDTGTQYF. The CDR3 coding sequence is TGTGCCAGCAGTTTACGGGGGACAGATACAGGGACCCAGTACTTC.